This section outlines one T cell receptor beta chain sequence together with its context. Its antigen is currently unknown. Averaging approximately 0.11 L, one heparinised blood draw was given by each donor. CD4+ naive, central memory, regulatory and stem cell-like memory subsets were isolated by sorting on CD45RO/CCR7/CD25/CD127/CD95/CD27. These data are taken from a study of beta chain features in type 1 diabetes. Study results and caveats: Highly expressing activated T cells could be over-counted with a cDNA template. When Type 1 diabetes patients were examined, their TCRB CDR3s proved moderately but significantly shorter in all four CD4+ subsets.

The whole isolated RNA underwent reverse transcription, so sequencing captured expressed TCRB transcripts. Assay used: immunoSEQ multiplex PCR; TCRdb lists only in-frame clones, some missing. The table has approximately 46,000 clones, just under 45% seen once. Sequencing was carried out using stem cell memory CD4+ T cells from blood. The clonotype was recovered from a young man with type 1 diabetes.

The chain's CDR3 is CASSLSGREETQYF. The CDR3 nucleotides read TGTGCCAGCAGCCTTAGCGGGAGGGAAGAGACCCAGTACTTC. The rearrangement uses TRBV7-2 and TRBJ2-5, with 11 bases aligning to TRBD2. Germline V gives CDR1 SGHTA, CDR2 FQGNSA. Trimming at V came to 5 bases and at J to 3 bases, leaving 2 bases not matched to a gene. The CDR3 sequence is 14 residues long.